This section outlines one TCR beta chain sequence together with its context. Treatment specified: roughly 20 received Ad26.COV2.S at low or high dose, single or two shots; 5 received placebo; per-sample allocation not given. Samples came from day 63 after the first vaccine or placebo injection. This sample was taken from a study of Ad26.COV2.S vaccination and SARS-CoV-2 variants. Turning to the study itself: Once, or twice with 56 days between doses, Ad26.COV2.S was given intramuscularly.

The table came from immunoSEQ multiplex PCR; TCRdb's copy has only in-frame clones and leaves some out. The sample contains about 350,000 clones, less than 90% of which appear only once. The V end lost 1 base, the J end lost 11 bases, and 8 bases lay between the germline ends. CDR1 is MGHRA, CDR2 YSYEKL, per germline. This CDR3 comprises 12 residues. Material: peripheral blood, obtained in a trial of Ad26.COV2.S vaccine versus placebo. V usage is TRBV4-1 and J usage is TRBJ1-4, with a weak D call TRBD1 (5 bases). The receptor's source is a person between 18 and 59 years old who received the Ad26.COV2.S COVID-19 vaccine or a placebo. In nucleotides, the CDR3 is TGCGCCAGCAGCCAAGTAGAGGGGAAACTGTTTTTT. It yields the protein CASSQVEGKLFF.